What follows are 29 T cell receptor beta chains derived from one specimen sequenced in a study of T cell responses to AZD1222 COVID-19 vaccine. TCRdb keeps only in-frame clones here, not all; method: immunoSEQ multiplex PCR. The sample lists 140,000 to 150,000 clones, 82% occurring once. This specimen was peripheral blood, taken on day 0 of MenACWY control vaccination. The receptors were sampled from an adult in good health.

This sequence joins TRBV6-1 and TRBJ2-1; 10 bases match TRBD1. With V trimmed by 2 bases and J by 7 bases, 8 bases remained unmatched. This CDR3 is 16 amino acids long. Germline V gives CDR1 MNHNS, CDR2 SASEGT. This CDR3 reads CASSESGTGVQNEQFF. DNA of the CDR3: TGTGCCAGCAGTGAATCCGGGACAGGGGTACAGAATGAGCAGTTCTTC.

J is TRBJ1-1 and V is TRBV6-5; unclear D gene. CDR1 is MNHEY and CDR2 is SVGAGI in the germline V gene. CDR3 length: 12 amino acids. Deletions cut 6 bases from V and 4 bases from J, with 9 bases between. The CDR3 region is CASSLLGTEAFF. CDR3 in DNA: TGTGCCAGCAGCCTCCTTGGCACTGAAGCTTTCTTT.

Here the CDR3 DNA reads TGCGCCAGCAGCAATCAGGGAACCCAGAACACTGAAGCTTTCTTT. Translated, it gives CASSNQGTQNTEAFF. This chain connects TRBV5-1 to TRBJ1-1; maybe TRBD1 (5 bases). V lost 4 bases, J lost 1 base, and 14 bases lay in between. Germline V lookup: CDR1 SGHRS, CDR2 YFSETQ. CDR3 length equals 15 residues.

This clone showed up just once. DNA for the CDR3: TGTGCCAGCAGCTTGGGACAGGGTGTGACAGATACGCAGTATTTT. Protein: CASSLGQGVTDTQYF. The gene calls are TRBV7-9 and TRBJ2-3, with 9 positions matching TRBD1. Germline V gives CDR1 SEHNR, CDR2 FQNEAQ (reference sequence). The CDR3 has 15 amino acids. With V trimmed by 3 bases and J by 3 bases, 4 bases remained unmatched. Using reference TRBV7-9 and TRBJ2-3 for the parts outside the CDR3, the full variable domain is DTGVSQNPRHKITKRGQNVTFRCDPISEHNRLYWYRQTLGQGPEFLTYFQNEAQLEKSRLLSDRFSAERPKGSFSTLEIQRTEQGDSAMYLCASSLGQGVTDTQYFGPGTRLTVL.

The rearrangement joins TRBV15 to TRBJ2-2; the D is unclear. Deletions cut 0 bases from V and 7 bases from J, with 6 bases between. This CDR3 is built from 13 residues. CDR1 LNHNV and CDR2 YYDKDF come from the germline V gene (reference sequence). The CDR3 region has the DNA TGTGCCACCAGCAGAGACGGCCTCGGGGAGCTGTTTTTT. This gives the protein CATSRDGLGELFF.

The chain combines TRBV30 with TRBJ1-1, with TRBD1 as a possible D gene (5 bases). This CDR3 region has 16 residues. The germline V gene has CDR1 GTSNPN and CDR2 SVGIG (reference sequence). V was clipped by 2 bases and J by 0 bases, with 16 bases between them. The CDR3 nucleotides are TGTGCCTGGAGTTTGGAGTTGGCGGGGCTGAACACTGAAGCTTTCTTT. Its translation: CAWSLELAGLNTEAFF.

The J gene is TRBJ1-5, the V gene TRBV3-1 (or the pseudogene TRBV3-2); D remains unclear. Between the trimmed V and J ends, which lost 4 bases and 0 bases, there was a span of 16 bases. The germline V gene encodes CDR1 LGHDT and CDR2 YNNKEL (reference sequence). The CDR3 is made up of 17 amino acids. The CDR3 spells CASSPDPASVSNQPQHF. Here the CDR3 DNA reads TGTGCCAGCAGCCCTGACCCGGCATCGGTTAGCAATCAGCCCCAGCATTTT.

The chain recombines TRBV6-2 or TRBV6-3 with TRBJ2-7; D ambiguous. This CDR3 has 14 amino acids. The V gene's germline CDR1 is MNHEY and CDR2 SVGEGT. Trimming removed 4 bases from V and 7 bases from J, with 17 bases in between. CDR3: CASSSTLGNQEQYV. Here the CDR3 DNA reads TGTGCCAGCAGTTCCACCCTGGGGAATCAGGAGCAGTACGTC.

This clone was seen only once. The V and J genes are TRBV15 and TRBJ1-1; unclear D gene. There are 14 residues in the CDR3. The V gene's germline CDR1 is LNHNV and CDR2 YYDKDF (reference sequence). Trimming pared 0 bases from V and 4 bases from J, leaving 9 bases between. The CDR3: CATSRELDFTEAFF. In DNA form, the CDR3 reads TGTGCCACCAGCAGAGAGCTGGATTTCACTGAAGCTTTCTTT. Based on the CDR3 plus reference TRBV15 and TRBJ1-1, the full variable domain is DAMVIQNPRYQVTQFGKPVTLSCSQTLNHNVMYWYQQKSSQAPKLLFHYYDKDFNNEADTPDNFQSRRPNTSFCFLDIRSPGLGDTAMYLCATSRELDFTEAFFGQGTRLTVV.

The rearrangement uses TRBV5-5 and TRBJ1-2, with TRBD1 matching 7 bases. There are 14 residues in the CDR3. V dropped 4 bases and J dropped 4; count of bases not matched to a gene: 7. CDR1 is SGHKS and CDR2 is YYEKEE in the germline V gene (reference sequence). The CDR3 nucleotides are TGTGCCAGCAGCGCAACGACAGGGACCTATGGCTACACCTTC. It translates to CASSATTGTYGYTF.

This clone was counted once. The chain recombines TRBV7-9 with TRBJ1-2; D call uncertain. CDR1 SEHNR and CDR2 FQNEAQ come from the germline V gene (reference sequence). Trimming cost V 5 bases and J 4 bases, with 5 bases left between them. This CDR3 has 11 amino acids. CDR3 protein: CASSLTYGYTF. In DNA form, the CDR3 reads TGTGCCAGCAGCCTCACCTATGGCTACACCTTC.

The chain carries TRBV21-1 and TRBJ2-7; the table's D gene call, TRBD1, was not cross checked with the DNA. TRBV21-1 has pseudogene status. The CDR3 consists of 16 residues. CDR3 sequence: CASSRRMDRGHAEQYF. CDR3 DNA sequence: TGTGCCAGCAGCAGGCGTATGGACAGGGGGCATGCCGAGCAGTACTTC.

The count of this clone is one. V gene TRBV5-4 combines with J gene TRBJ2-7, with D possibly matching TRBD1 (5 bases). V lost 0 bases, J lost 5 bases, and 9 bases lay in between. Germline V lookup: CDR1 SGHNT, CDR2 YYREEE (reference sequence). The CDR3 length is 13 residues. The CDR3 here is CASSLEGRDEQYF. The CDR3 DNA follows: TGTGCCAGCAGCTTGGAGGGCAGGGACGAGCAGTACTTC.

The chain employs TRBV6-5 and TRBJ1-5; 8 bases are a match to TRBD1. The CDR3 consists of 14 residues. The V segment lost 7 bases and the J segment 0 bases; nucleotides outside the gene matches: 2. CDR1 and CDR2 (germline): MNHEY, SVGAGI. CDR3 protein: CASKTGVSNQPQHF. The CDR3 DNA reads TGTGCCAGCAAGACAGGGGTTAGCAATCAGCCCCAGCATTTT.

This chain connects TRBV3-1 (or the pseudogene TRBV3-2) to TRBJ1-1; D gene ambiguous. This CDR3 is 13 amino acids long. The germline V gene encodes CDR1 LGHDT and CDR2 YNNKEL (reference sequence). The ends were cut back, 4 bases at V and 4 bases at J, with 10 bases in the middle. The chain's CDR3 is CASSPTGSTEAFF. As DNA, the CDR3 is TGTGCCAGCAGCCCCACCGGGAGCACTGAAGCTTTCTTT.

The genes are TRBV9 and TRBJ2-1; 14 nucleotides agree with TRBD2. The germline gives CDR1 SGDLS, CDR2 YYNGEE. CDR3 size: 16 residues. J was trimmed by 7 bases and V by 3 bases; bases with no gene match: 6. CDR3 coding DNA: TGTGCCAGCAGCGCCCGGACTAGCGGGGGGAGAAATGAGCAGTTCTTC. This gives the protein CASSARTSGGRNEQFF.

This chain links TRBV6-5 with TRBJ2-7; 12 bases agree with TRBD1. V shed 5 bases, J shed 5 bases, and the junction held 7 bases outside the gene matches. Germline V gene lookup returns CDR1 MNHEY and CDR2 SVGAGI. The CDR3 length is 15 residues. The CDR3 nucleotides read TGTGCCAGCAGTCTCAGGGGGACAGGGGGCCACGAGCAGTACTTC. It codes for CASSLRGTGGHEQYF.

This clone has a handful of counts. This rearrangement joins TRBV7-9 to TRBJ1-3; tentatively, D is TRBD1 (5 bases). Trimming left V 0 bases short and J 3 bases short, with 12 bases between. CDR3 size: 16 residues. The V gene's germline CDR1 is SEHNR and CDR2 FQNEAQ (reference sequence). Written as DNA, the CDR3 is TGTGCCAGCAGCTTAGCGGTGGAGGGGCTTGGAAACACCATATATTTT. As protein: CASSLAVEGLGNTIYF.

The V gene is TRBV5-1, the J gene TRBJ2-3, with TRBD2 matching 8 bases. Germline V lookup: CDR1 SGHRS, CDR2 YFSETQ. The CDR3 is 14 amino acids. With V trimmed by 4 bases and J by 3 bases, 4 bases remained unmatched. Here the CDR3 DNA reads TGCGCCAGCAGCCTGGGACTAGAGACAGATACGCAGTATTTT. This encodes CASSLGLETDTQYF.

There are a few counts of this clone. The chain recombines TRBV9 with TRBJ1-3, with D hard to call. The V end was cut by 4 bases, the J end by 3 bases, with 11 bases between. CDR1 SGDLS and CDR2 YYNGEE come from the germline V gene. This CDR3 is 14 amino acids long. CDR3: CASSLRSNGNTIYF. Written as DNA, the CDR3 is TGTGCCAGCAGCCTCAGGTCTAATGGAAACACCATATATTTT.

The J gene is TRBJ1-1, the V gene TRBV18, with D possibly being TRBD1 (5 bases). This CDR3 is built from 14 residues. CDR1 and CDR2 from the germline V gene are KGHSH and LQKENI. Trimming pared 3 bases from V and 1 base from J, leaving 9 bases between. Here the CDR3 DNA reads TGTGCCAGCTCACCCCTAGGGGCGAACACTGAAGCTTTCTTT. Encoded protein: CASSPLGANTEAFF.

J is TRBJ1-3 and V is TRBV29-1, with D uncertain. Germline V gives CDR1 SQVTM, CDR2 ANQGSEA. With 0 bases removed from V and 0 bases from J, the gap between germline ends came to 6 bases. The CDR3 extends over 14 amino acids. The CDR3 DNA sequence: TGCAGCGTTGAAGAAGGGCTCTCTGGAAACACCATATATTTT. It encodes CSVEEGLSGNTIYF.

The CDR3 reads CASSLNNSPLHF. CDR3 nucleotides: TGTGCCAGCAGCTTGAATAATTCACCCCTCCACTTT. The rearrangement joins TRBV5-5 to TRBJ1-6; the D is unclear. Germline loops: CDR1 SGHKS, CDR2 YYEKEE (reference sequence). The V and J ends lost 1 base and 5 bases respectively, with 1 base between them. The CDR3 covers 12 residues.

This chain joins TRBV15 and TRBJ1-4; no clear D. Germline CDR1 is LNHNV and CDR2 is YYDKDF (reference sequence). Trimming removed 3 bases at V and 0 bases at J, with 8 bases between. The CDR3 length is 15 residues. CDR3 DNA sequence: TGTGCCACCAGCAGGTGGGGTGCAACTAATGAAAAACTGTTTTTT. Its protein product is CATSRWGATNEKLFF.

This clone came up a few times. At the DNA level, this CDR3 is encoded by other sequences in the same sample as well. The rearrangement uses TRBV5-1 and TRBJ2-3; 8 nucleotides line up with TRBD2. V was clipped by 3 bases and J by 6 bases; unmatched bases: 6. Germline lookup yields CDR1 SGHRS and CDR2 YFSETQ. CDR3 length: 14 amino acids. CDR3 DNA: TGCGCCAGCAGCTCAGGACTAGCTGTCGATACGCAGTATTTT. Residues: CASSSGLAVDTQYF.

The chain couples TRBV28 to TRBJ1-5, with D tentatively TRBD1 (6 bases). The V end was cut by 2 bases, the J end by 7 bases, with 18 bases between. The CDR3 totals 16 residues. Germline loops: CDR1 MDHEN, CDR2 SYDVKM. The CDR3 DNA reads TGTGCCAGCAGTTTAACCCACAGGGTCTCAAGGCAGCCCCAGCATTTT. This gives the protein CASSLTHRVSRQPQHF.

This chain links TRBV30 with TRBJ2-5; a possible D gene is TRBD2 (6 bases). Germline-derived CDR1 and CDR2 are GTSNPN and SVGIG (reference sequence). The length of the CDR3 is 15 residues. V was clipped by 0 bases and J by 5 bases, with 16 bases between them. The CDR3 DNA sequence: TGTGCCTGGAGTGTACAGCCCCTCGGGGGTGAGACCCAGTACTTC. This sequence encodes CAWSVQPLGGETQYF.

This chain joins TRBV18 and TRBJ2-7; D perhaps matches TRBD2 (5 bases). V was pared by 4 bases and J by 1 base, with 11 bases between. Looked up from germline, CDR1 is KGHSH and CDR2 is LQKENI. The length of the CDR3 is 14 residues. The CDR3, as DNA: TGTGCCAGCTCACTTTCGAGGGAATCCTACGAGCAGTACGTC. Translating it yields CASSLSRESYEQYV.

V is TRBV5-4 and J is TRBJ2-1; D could derive from TRBD1 or TRBD2 (5 bases each). The CDR3 totals 14 residues. The ends were cut back, 2 bases at V and 6 bases at J, with 12 bases in the middle. Germline CDR1 and CDR2: SGHNT and YYREEE (reference sequence). Here the CDR3 reads CASSLGTSLNEQFF. The CDR3 DNA sequence: TGTGCCAGCAGCTTAGGGACGTCCCTCAATGAGCAGTTCTTC.